Shown below are 8 T cell receptor beta chains from a single sample sequenced in a study of T cells expressing NK-cell markers. TCRdb re-called the 5' RACE reads and shows each CDR3 protein once, DNA omitted. Recorded for this sample: about 400,000 distinct CDR3 sequences. Sequencing was done on a sample of blood T cells: a sorted CD56 or NKG2C T cell subset, CD4+ or CD8+ T cells, or bulk PBMC T cells (not recorded which). The origin of the receptors is a woman aged 50 to 65 in good health.

This chain links TRBV3-1 with TRBJ2-7; TCRdb's D call, TRBD1, is unchecked because there is no DNA. Germline lookup yields CDR1 LGHDT and CDR2 YNNKEL (reference sequence). The CDR3 sequence is 14 residues long. The CDR3: CASSRDRGVYEQYF.

The V gene is TRBV5-1, the J gene TRBJ2-1; as DNA is missing, the TRBD2 call by TCRdb cannot be tested. The germline V gene has CDR1 SGHRS and CDR2 YFSETQ. The length of the CDR3 is 16 residues. The CDR3 region is CASSRMGADSYNEQFF.

The gene calls are TRBV5-1 and TRBJ2-1; as DNA is missing, the TRBD2 call by TCRdb cannot be tested. The germline V gene encodes CDR1 SGHRS and CDR2 YFSETQ. The CDR3 consists of 16 residues. The CDR3: CASSRTSGSKSHEQFF.

The genes are TRBV20-1 and TRBJ2-1. This CDR3 has 15 amino acids. Germline V gene sequence: CDR1 DFQATT, CDR2 SNEGSKA (reference sequence). CDR3 in amino acids: CSARDSRMAYNEQFF.

The V call is TRBV6-5, the J call TRBJ2-1; TCRdb lists TRBD2, though no DNA is available to test this call. The CDR3 spans 17 residues. CDR1 is MNHEY and CDR2 is SVGAGI in the germline V gene. The CDR3 reads CASSYRPSGSFYNEQFF.

The J gene is TRBJ2-1, the V gene TRBV7-9. The germline CDR1 and CDR2 sequences are SEHNR and FQNEAQ (reference sequence). The CDR3 loop spans 14 amino acids. The CDR3 sequence: CASSLDLGYNEQFF.

The genes are TRBV4-1 and TRBJ2-1; TCRdb's D call, TRBD2, is unchecked because there is no DNA. Germline V gene sequence: CDR1 MGHRA, CDR2 YSYEKL. The CDR3 loop spans 17 amino acids. The CDR3 sequence is CASTNIARASPYNEQFF.

The V and J genes are TRBV6-6 and TRBJ2-3. This CDR3 region has 12 residues. CDR1 is MNHNY, CDR2 SVGAGI, per germline (reference sequence). The CDR3 spells CASSDGQDTQYF.